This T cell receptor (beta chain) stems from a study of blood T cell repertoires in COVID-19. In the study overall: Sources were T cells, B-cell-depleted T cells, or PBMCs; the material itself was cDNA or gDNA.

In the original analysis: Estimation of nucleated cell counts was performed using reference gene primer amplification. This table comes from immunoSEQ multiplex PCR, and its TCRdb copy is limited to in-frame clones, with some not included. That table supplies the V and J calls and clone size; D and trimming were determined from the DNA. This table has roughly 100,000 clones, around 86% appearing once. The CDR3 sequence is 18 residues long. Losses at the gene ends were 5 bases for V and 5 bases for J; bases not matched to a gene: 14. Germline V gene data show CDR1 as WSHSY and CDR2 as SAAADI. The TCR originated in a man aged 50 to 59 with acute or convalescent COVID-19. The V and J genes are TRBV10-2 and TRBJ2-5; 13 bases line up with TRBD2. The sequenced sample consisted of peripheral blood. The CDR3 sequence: CASSPRHGLAGAGETQYF. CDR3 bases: TGCGCCAGCAGTCCCCGGCACGGACTAGCGGGGGCAGGGGAGACCCAGTACTTC.